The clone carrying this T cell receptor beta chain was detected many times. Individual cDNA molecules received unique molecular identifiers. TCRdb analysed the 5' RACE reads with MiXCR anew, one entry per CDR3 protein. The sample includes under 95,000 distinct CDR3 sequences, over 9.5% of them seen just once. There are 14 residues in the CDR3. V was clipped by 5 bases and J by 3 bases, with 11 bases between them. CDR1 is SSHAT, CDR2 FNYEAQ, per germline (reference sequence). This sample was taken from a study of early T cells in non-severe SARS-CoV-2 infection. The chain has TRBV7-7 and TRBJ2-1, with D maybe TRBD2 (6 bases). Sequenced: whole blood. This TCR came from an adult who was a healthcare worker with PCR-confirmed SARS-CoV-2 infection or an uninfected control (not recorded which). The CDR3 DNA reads TGTGCCAGCAGCCCTAGCGCATTCTACAATGAGCAGTTCTTC. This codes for CASSPSAFYNEQFF.